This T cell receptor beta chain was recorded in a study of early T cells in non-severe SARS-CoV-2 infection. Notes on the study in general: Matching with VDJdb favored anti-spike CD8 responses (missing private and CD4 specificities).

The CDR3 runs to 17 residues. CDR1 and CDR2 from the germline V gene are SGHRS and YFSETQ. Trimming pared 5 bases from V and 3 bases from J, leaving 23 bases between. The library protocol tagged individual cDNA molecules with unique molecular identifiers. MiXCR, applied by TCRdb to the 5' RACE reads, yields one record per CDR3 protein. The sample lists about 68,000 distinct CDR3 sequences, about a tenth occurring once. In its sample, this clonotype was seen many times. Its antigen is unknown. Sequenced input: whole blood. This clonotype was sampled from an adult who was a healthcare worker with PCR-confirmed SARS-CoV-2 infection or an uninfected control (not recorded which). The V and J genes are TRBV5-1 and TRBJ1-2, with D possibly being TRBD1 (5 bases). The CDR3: CASRSQGSRLFDYGYTF. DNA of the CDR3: TGCGCCAGCAGATCCCAGGGAAGCCGACTTTTTGACTATGGCTACACCTTC.